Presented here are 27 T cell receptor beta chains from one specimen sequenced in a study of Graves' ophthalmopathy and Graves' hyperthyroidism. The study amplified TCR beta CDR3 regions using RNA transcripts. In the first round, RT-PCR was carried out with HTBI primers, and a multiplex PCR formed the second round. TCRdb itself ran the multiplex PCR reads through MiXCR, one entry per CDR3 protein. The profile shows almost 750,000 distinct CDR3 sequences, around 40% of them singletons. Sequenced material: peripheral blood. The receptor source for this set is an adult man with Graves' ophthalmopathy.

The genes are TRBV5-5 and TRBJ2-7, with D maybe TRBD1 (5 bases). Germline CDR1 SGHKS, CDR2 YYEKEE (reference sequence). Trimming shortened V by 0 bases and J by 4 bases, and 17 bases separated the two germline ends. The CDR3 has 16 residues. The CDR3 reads CASSLASQGFSYEQYF. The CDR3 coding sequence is TGTGCCAGCAGCTTGGCTTCCCAGGGATTCAGTTACGAGCAGTACTTC.

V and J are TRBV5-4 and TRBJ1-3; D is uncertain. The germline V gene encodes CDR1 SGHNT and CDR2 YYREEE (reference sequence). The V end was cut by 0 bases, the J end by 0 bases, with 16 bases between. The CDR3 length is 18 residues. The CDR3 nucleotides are TGTGCCAGCAGCTTGGCTTTACGTAAAGGGAGCTCTGGAAACACCATATATTTT. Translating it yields CASSLALRKGSSGNTIYF.

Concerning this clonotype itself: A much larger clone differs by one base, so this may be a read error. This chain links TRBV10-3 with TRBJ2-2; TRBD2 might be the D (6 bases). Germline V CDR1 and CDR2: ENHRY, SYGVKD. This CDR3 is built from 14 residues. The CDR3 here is CAIMEGANTGELVF. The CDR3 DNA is TGTGCCATCATGGAGGGCGCGAACACCGGGGAGCTGGTTTTT.

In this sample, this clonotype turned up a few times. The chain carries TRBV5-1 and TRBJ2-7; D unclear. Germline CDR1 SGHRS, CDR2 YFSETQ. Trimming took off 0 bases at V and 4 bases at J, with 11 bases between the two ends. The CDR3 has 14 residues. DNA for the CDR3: TGCGCCAGCAGCTTGGCCGCTCGCCTGTACGAGCAGTACTTC. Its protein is CASSLAARLYEQYF.

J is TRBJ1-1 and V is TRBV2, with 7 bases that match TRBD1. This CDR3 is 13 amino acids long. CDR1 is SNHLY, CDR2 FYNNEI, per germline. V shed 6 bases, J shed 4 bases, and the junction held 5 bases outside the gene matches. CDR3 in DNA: TGTGCCAGCAGGAACAGGGGAGTCACTGAAGCTTTCTTT. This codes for CASRNRGVTEAFF.

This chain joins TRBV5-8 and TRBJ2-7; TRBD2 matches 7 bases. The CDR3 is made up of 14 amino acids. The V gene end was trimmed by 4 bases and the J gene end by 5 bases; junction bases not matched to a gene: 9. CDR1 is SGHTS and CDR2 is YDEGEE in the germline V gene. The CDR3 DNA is TGTGCCAGCAGCCCCAGTGGGAGGGTGGACGAGCAGTACTTC. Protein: CASSPSGRVDEQYF. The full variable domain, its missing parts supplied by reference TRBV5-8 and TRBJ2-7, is EAGVTQSPTHLIKTRGQQATLRCSPISGHTSVYWYQQALGLGLQFLLWYDEGEERNRGNFPPRFSGRQFPNYSSELNVNALELEDSALYLCASSPSGRVDEQYFGPGTRLTVT.

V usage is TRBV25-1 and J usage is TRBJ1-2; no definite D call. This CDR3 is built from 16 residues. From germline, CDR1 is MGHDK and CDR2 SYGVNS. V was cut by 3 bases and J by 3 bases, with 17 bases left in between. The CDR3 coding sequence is TGTGCCAGCAGTGATAGTGCCGGGGAGGGCTACTATGGCTACACCTTC. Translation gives CASSDSAGEGYYGYTF.

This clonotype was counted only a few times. The CDR3 sequence: CSVVWGARGTGELFF. The CDR3 nucleotides read TGCAGCGTTGTTTGGGGTGCTCGGGGCACCGGGGAGCTGTTTTTT. The chain has TRBV29-1 and TRBJ2-2; TRBD2 is a possible D gene (5 bases). This CDR3 contains 15 residues. Germline CDR1 and CDR2: SQVTM and ANQGSEA. V was clipped by 4 bases and J by 4 bases, with 16 bases between them.

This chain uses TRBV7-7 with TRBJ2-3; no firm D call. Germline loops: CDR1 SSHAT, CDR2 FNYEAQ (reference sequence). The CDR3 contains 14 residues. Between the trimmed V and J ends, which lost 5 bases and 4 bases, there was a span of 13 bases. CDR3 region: CASSLTYGADTQYF. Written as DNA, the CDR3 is TGTGCCAGCAGCCTGACGTATGGGGCAGATACGCAGTATTTT.

The CDR3 coding sequence is TGTGCCAGCAGTCCGGCCGGGTCGGGATCCCAGCATTTT. Translating gives CASSPAGSGSQHF. This chain links TRBV6-2 or TRBV6-3 with TRBJ1-5; D remains unclear. Per the germline V gene, CDR1 is MNHEY and CDR2 is SVGEGT. There are 13 residues in the CDR3. Trimming removed 5 bases at V and 11 bases at J, with 16 bases between.

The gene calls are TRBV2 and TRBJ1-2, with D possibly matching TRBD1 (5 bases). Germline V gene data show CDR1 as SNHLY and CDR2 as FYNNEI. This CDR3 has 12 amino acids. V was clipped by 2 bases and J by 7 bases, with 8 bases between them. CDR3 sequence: CASSEWGTGYTF. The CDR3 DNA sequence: TGTGCCAGCAGTGAATGGGGGACTGGCTACACCTTC.

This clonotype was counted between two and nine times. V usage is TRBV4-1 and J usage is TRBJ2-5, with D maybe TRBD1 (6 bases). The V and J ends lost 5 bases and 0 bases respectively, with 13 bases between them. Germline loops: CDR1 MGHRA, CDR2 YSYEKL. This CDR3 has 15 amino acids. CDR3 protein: CASSETGHHQETQYF. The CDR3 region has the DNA TGCGCCAGCAGCGAGACGGGACACCACCAAGAGACCCAGTACTTC.

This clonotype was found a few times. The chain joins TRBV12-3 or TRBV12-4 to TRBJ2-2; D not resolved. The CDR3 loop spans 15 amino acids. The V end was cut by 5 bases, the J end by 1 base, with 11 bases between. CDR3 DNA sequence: TGTGCCAGCAGTCCCAGGATCAAGAACACCGGGGAGCTGTTTTTT. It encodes CASSPRIKNTGELFF.

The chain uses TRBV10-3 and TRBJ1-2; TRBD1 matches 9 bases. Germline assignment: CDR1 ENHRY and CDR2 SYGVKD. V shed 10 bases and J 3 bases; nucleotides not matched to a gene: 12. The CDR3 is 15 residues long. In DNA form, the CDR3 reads TGTGCCAGCACCACCACAGGGGGCGCCGACTATGGCTACACCTTC. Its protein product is CASTTTGGADYGYTF.

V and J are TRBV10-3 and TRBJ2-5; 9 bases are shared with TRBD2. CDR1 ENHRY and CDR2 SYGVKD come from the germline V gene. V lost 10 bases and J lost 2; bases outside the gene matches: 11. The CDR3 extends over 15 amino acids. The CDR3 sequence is CASNSGLADQETQYF. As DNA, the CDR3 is TGTGCCAGCAACTCGGGACTAGCCGATCAAGAGACCCAGTACTTC.

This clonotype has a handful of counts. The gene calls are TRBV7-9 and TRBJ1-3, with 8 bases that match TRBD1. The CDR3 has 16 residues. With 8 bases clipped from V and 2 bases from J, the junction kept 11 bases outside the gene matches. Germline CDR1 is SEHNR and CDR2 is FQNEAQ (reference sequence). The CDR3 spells CASSPPQGATGNTIYF. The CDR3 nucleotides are TGTGCCAGCTCACCACCGCAGGGGGCGACTGGAAACACCATATATTTT.

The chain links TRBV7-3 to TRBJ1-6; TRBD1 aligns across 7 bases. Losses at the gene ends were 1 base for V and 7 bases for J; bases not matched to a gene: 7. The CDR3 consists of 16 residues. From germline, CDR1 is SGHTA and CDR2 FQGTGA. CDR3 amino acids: CASSLNPRGRNSPLHF. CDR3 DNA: TGTGCCAGCAGCTTAAACCCAAGGGGGCGAAATTCACCCCTCCACTTT.

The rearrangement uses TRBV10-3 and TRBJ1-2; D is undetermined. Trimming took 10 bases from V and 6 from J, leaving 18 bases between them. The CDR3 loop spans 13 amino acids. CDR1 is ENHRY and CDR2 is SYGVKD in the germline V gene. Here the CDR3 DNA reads TGTGCCAGCCGGGCGAGCGGGAACGATGGCTACACCTTC. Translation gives CASRASGNDGYTF.

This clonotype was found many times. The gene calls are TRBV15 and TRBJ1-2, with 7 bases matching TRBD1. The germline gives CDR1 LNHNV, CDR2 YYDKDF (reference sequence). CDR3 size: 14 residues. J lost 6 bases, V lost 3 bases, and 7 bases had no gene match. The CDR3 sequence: CATSRKMTGNGYTF. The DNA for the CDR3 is TGTGCCACCAGCAGGAAAATGACAGGGAATGGCTACACCTTC.

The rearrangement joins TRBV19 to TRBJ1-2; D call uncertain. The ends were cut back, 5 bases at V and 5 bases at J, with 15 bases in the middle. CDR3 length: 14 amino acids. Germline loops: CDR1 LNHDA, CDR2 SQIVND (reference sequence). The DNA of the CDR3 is TGTGCCAGTAGTGCCCGACATCTAAAGTATGGCTACACCTTC. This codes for CASSARHLKYGYTF.

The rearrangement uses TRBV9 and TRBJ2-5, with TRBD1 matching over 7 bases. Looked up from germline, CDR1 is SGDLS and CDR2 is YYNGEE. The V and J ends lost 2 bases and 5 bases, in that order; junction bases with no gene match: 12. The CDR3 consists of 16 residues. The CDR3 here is CASSVFDRAEGETQYF. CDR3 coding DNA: TGTGCCAGCAGCGTCTTTGACAGGGCCGAGGGGGAGACCCAGTACTTC.

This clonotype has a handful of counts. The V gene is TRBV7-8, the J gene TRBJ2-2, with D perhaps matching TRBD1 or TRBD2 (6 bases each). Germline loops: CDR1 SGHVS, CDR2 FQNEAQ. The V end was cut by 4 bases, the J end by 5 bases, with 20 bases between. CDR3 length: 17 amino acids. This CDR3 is CASSSDTNRAGTGELFF. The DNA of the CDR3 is TGTGCCAGCAGCTCCGACACTAACAGGGCGGGGACCGGGGAGCTGTTTTTT. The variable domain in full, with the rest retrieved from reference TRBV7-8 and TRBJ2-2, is GAGVSQSPRYKVAKRGQDVALRCDPISGHVSLFWYQQALGQGPEFLTYFQNEAQLDKSGLPSDRFFAERPEGSVSTLKIQRTQQEDSAVYLCASSSDTNRAGTGELFFGEGSRLTVL.

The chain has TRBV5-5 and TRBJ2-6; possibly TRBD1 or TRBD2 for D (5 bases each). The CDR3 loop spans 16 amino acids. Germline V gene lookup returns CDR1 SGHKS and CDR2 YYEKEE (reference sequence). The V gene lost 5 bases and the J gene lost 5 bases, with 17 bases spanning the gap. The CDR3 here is CASSSDGGYWANVLTF. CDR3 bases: TGTGCCAGCAGTTCGGATGGGGGATACTGGGCCAACGTCCTGACTTTC.

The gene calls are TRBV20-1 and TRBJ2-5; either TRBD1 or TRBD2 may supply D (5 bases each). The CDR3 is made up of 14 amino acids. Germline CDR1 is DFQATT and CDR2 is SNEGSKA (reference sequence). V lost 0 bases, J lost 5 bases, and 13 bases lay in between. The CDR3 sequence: CSARDLRGWETQYF. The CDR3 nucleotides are TGCAGTGCTAGAGATCTGAGGGGCTGGGAGACCCAGTACTTC.

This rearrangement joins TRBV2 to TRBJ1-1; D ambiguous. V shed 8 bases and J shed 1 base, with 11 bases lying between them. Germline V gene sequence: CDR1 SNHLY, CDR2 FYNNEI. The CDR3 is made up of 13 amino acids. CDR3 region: CASFGLANTEAFF. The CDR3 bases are TGTGCCAGCTTCGGACTGGCGAACACTGAAGCTTTCTTT.

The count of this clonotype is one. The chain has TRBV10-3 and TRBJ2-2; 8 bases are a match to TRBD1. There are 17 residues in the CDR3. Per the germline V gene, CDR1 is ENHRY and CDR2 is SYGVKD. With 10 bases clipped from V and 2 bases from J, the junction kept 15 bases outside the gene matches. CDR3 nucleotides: TGTGCCACCCATTCTCAGGGGGCGCCTCGCAACACCGGGGAGCTGTTTTTT. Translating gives CATHSQGAPRNTGELFF.

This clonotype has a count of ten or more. DNA for the CDR3: TGTGCCACCAGCAGAGTGGAAGAGACCCAGCATTTT. As protein: CATSRVEETQHF. This chain joins TRBV15 and TRBJ1-5; no definite D call. The CDR3 sequence is 12 residues long. Germline V gene data show CDR1 as LNHNV and CDR2 as YYDKDF (reference sequence). V lost 1 base, J lost 11 bases, and 9 bases lay in between.